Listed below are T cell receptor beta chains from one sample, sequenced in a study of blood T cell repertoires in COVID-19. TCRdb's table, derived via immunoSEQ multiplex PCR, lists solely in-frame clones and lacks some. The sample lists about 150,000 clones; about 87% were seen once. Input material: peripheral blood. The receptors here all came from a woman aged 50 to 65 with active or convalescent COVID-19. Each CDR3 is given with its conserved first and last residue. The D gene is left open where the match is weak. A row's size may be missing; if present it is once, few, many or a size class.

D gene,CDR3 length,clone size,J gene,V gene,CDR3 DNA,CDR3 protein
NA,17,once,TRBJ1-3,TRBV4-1,TGCGCCAGCAGCCAAGCGGGAGATCGTCTCTCTGGAAACACCATATATTTT,CASSQAGDRLSGNTIYF
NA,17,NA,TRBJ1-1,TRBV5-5,TGTGCCAGCACGGCCCTGGGCGGAGGGGCGTGGGTCACTGAAGCTTTCTTT,CASTALGGGAWVTEAFF
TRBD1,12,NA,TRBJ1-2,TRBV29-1,TGCAGCGTCGGACAGGGAACGGGAGGCTACACCTTC,CSVGQGTGGYTF
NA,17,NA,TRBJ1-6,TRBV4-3,TGCGCCAGCAGCCAAGAGAGGGGGAGCTCCTATAATTCACCCCTCCACTTT,CASSQERGSSYNSPLHF
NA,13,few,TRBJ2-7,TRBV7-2,TGTGCCAGCAGCTTAGCGAGAAACTACGAGCAGTACTTC,CASSLARNYEQYF
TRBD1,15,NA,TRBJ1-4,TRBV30,TGTGCCTGGAGTGTTTGGACAGGGGAGTTTGAAAAACTGTTTTTT,CAWSVWTGEFEKLFF
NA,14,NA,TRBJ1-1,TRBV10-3,TGTGCCATCAGTGCTAAGGGGCCTAGCACTGAAGCTTTCTTT,CAISAKGPSTEAFF
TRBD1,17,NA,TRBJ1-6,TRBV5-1,TGCGCCAGCAGCTTGGGAGGGACAGTTGCTTATAATTCACCCCTCCACTTT,CASSLGGTVAYNSPLHF
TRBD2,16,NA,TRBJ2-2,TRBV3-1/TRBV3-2,TGTGCCAGCAGCCCAGCGGGGAGAAGGGAGGCCGGGGAGCTGTTTTTT,CASSPAGRREAGELFF
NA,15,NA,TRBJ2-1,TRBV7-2,TGTGCCAGCAGCCCTAGAGCGGCAGGTAGTGGTGAGCAGTTCTTC,CASSPRAAGSGEQFF
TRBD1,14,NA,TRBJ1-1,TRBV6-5,TGTGCCAGCAGTTGGACAGGGGGCCGGACTGAAGCTTTCTTT,CASSWTGGRTEAFF
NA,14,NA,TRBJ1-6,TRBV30,TGTGCCTGGAGTGTACAGGCTAATAATTCACCCCTCCACTTT,CAWSVQANNSPLHF
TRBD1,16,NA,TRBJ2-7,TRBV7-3,TGTGCCAGCAGCCCTGGAACCGGGACAGTGTCCTACGAGCAGTACTTC,CASSPGTGTVSYEQYF
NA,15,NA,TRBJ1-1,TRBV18,TGTGCCAGCTCACCCTACACCGACGGGATAACTGAAGCTTTCTTT,CASSPYTDGITEAFF
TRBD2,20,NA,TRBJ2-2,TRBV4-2,TGTGCCAGCAGCCAATTACTCGTGGGACTAGATAGGGAGAACACCGGGGAGCTGTTTTTT,CASSQLLVGLDRENTGELFF
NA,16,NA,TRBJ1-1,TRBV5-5,TGTGCCAGCAGGGGTTGGAGGGGAGGAGGGAACACTGAAGCTTTCTTT,CASRGWRGGGNTEAFF
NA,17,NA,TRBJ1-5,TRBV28,TGTGCCAGCAGTTTGCCGACAGCCATAGGCCTCAATCAGCCCCAGCATTTT,CASSLPTAIGLNQPQHF
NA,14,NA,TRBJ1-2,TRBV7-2,TGTGCCAGCAGCTTGTATAAACAGGGATATGGCTACACCTTC,CASSLYKQGYGYTF
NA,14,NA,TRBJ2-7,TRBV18,TGTGCCAGCTCACACCGGGACTTCTCCTACGAGCAGTACTTC,CASSHRDFSYEQYF
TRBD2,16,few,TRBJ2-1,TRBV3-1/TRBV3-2,TGTGCCAGCAGCCAAGACTTCGCGGGGGGAGGGAATGAGCAGTTCTTC,CASSQDFAGGGNEQFF
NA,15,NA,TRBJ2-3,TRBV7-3,TGTGCCAGCAGCTTAGACGGTCGGGACACAGATACGCAGTATTTT,CASSLDGRDTDTQYF
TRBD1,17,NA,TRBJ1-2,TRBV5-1,TGCGCCAGCAGACTTCCTTATCGGGGACAGGCGGGCTATGGCTACACCTTC,CASRLPYRGQAGYGYTF
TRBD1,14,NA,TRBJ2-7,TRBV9,TGTGCCAGCAGCGACCGGGACAGGGGCTACGAGCAGTACTTC,CASSDRDRGYEQYF
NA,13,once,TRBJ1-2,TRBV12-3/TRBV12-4,TGTGCCAGCAGTTCCACTTCTAACTATGGCTACACCTTC,CASSSTSNYGYTF
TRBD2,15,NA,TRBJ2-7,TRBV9,TGTGCCAGCAGCGAAGGACTAGCGGTCTCCTACGAGCAGTACTTC,CASSEGLAVSYEQYF
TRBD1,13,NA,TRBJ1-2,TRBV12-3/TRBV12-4,TGTGCCAGCAGCCGGGGACAGACCTATGGCTACACCTTC,CASSRGQTYGYTF
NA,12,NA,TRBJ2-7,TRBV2,TGTGCCAGCAACGCAGACACCTACGAGCAGTACTTC,CASNADTYEQYF
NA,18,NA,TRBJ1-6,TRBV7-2,TGTGCCAGCAGCTTAATGCCAGGGGTAGGGACCTATAATTCACCCCTCCACTTT,CASSLMPGVGTYNSPLHF
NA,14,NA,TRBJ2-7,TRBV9,TGTGCCAGCAGCCCTGGGGTCAGCGGCTACGAGCAGTACTTC,CASSPGVSGYEQYF
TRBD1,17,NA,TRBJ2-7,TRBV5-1,TGCGCCAGCAGCCCTGGGACAGGTAAAAAATTCTCCTACGAGCAGTACTTC,CASSPGTGKKFSYEQYF
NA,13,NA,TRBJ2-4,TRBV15,TGTGCCACCAGCAGAGATAAGGGGCAGGGATTAGTCTTC,CATSRDKGQGLVF
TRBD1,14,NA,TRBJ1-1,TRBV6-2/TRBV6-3,TGTGCCAGCAGCTTGACAGGGGGTTTCGCTGAAGCTTTCTTT,CASSLTGGFAEAFF
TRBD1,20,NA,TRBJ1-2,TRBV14,TGTGCCAGCAGCCAAGATAAGGGGGGACAGCCGACCCTACTCGACTATGGCTACACCTTC,CASSQDKGGQPTLLDYGYTF
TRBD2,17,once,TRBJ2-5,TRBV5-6,TGTGCCAGCAGCTTGGTTGTGGGCGGGGGGGCCCAAGAGACCCAGTACTTC,CASSLVVGGGAQETQYF
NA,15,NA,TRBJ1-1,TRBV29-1,TGCAGCGCTCAACCCCCGGGACAAACGAACACTGAAGCTTTCTTT,CSAQPPGQTNTEAFF
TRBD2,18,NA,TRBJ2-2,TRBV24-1,TGTGCCACCAGTGATTTGGCGGGAGGGGCAGGGCTCGGCGGGGAGCTGTTTTTT,CATSDLAGGAGLGGELFF
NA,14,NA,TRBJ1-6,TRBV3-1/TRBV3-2,TGTGCCAGCAGTGCAGGGGAATATAATTCACCCCTCCACTTT,CASSAGEYNSPLHF
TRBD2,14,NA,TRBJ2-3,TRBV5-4,TGTGCCAGCAGCTTGGGGGCGGGGGGGGATACGCAGTATTTT,CASSLGAGGDTQYF
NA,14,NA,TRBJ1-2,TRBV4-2,TGTGCCAGCAGCCAAGATGCGGATTCGAATGGCTACACCTTC,CASSQDADSNGYTF
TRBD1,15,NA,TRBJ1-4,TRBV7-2,TGTGCCAGCAGCCTAGAGACAGGGGTCGGTGAAAAACTGTTTTTT,CASSLETGVGEKLFF
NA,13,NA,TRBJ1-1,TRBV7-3,TGTGCCAGCAGCTTATCGGAGGGAACTGAAGCTTTCTTT,CASSLSEGTEAFF
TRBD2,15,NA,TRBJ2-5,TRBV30,TGTGCCTGGAGTGGGAAAAGCGGGGCCCAAGAGACCCAGTACTTC,CAWSGKSGAQETQYF
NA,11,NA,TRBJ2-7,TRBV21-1,TGTGCCAGCGGGTCGGGGAACGAGCAGTACTTC,CASGSGNEQYF
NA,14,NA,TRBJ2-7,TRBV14,TGTGCCAGCAGCCAACTATCGATCCGGGACGAGCAGTACTTC,CASSQLSIRDEQYF
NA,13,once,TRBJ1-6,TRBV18,TGTGCCAGCTCACCGAGCCAGGATACACCCCTCCACTTT,CASSPSQDTPLHF
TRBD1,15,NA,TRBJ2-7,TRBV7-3,TGTGCCAGCAGCTTATCCGGCAGGGGGCCCCACGAGCAGTACTTC,CASSLSGRGPHEQYF
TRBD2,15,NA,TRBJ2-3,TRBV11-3,TGTGCCAGCAGCTTAGTAGCGGGGGGTTCAGATACGCAGTATTTT,CASSLVAGGSDTQYF
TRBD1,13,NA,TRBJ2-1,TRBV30,TGTGCCTGGGACAGGGGGCTGACGACTGAGCAGTTCTTC,CAWDRGLTTEQFF
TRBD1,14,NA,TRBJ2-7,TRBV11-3,TGTGCCAGCAGCCGGACAGGGGACCACTACGAGCAGTACTTC,CASSRTGDHYEQYF